This TCR beta chain was found in a study of cytomegalovirus exposure and HLA in healthy donors. The study, taken as a whole, reports: As was reported, the classifier diagnosed cytomegalovirus status with high specificity and sensitivity. A list of 150 or so TCR beta chains associated with cytomegalovirus was given.

The CDR3 runs to 15 residues. CDR1 is SNHLY, CDR2 FYNNEI, per germline. V shed 6 bases and J 0 bases; nucleotides not matched to a gene: 3. In regard to this clone: The antigen is unknown.

The PCR was carried out with 60 Vbeta primers and 13 Jbeta primers. The assay was immunoSEQ multiplex PCR, and TCRdb's table has in-frame clones only and misses some. Of 180,000 or so clones in the sample, roughly four fifths are singletons; the top ten hold around 1.5%. V usage is TRBV2 and J usage is TRBJ2-2; TRBD1 aligns across 8 bases. Sequencing used PBMCs. This sequence was found in a man younger than 30 in good health and CMV-seronegative. CDR3 loop: CASRPQGANTGELFF. The CDR3 DNA reads TGTGCCAGCAGGCCACAGGGGGCGAACACCGGGGAGCTGTTTTTT. Using reference TRBV2 and TRBJ2-2 for the parts outside the CDR3, the full variable domain is EPEVTQTPSHQVTQMGQEVILRCVPISNHLYFYWYRQILGQKVEFLVSFYNNEISEKSEIFDDQFSVERPDGSNFTLKIRSTKLEDSAMYFCASRPQGANTGELFFGEGSRLTVL.